This is a list of T cell receptor beta chains from one sample in a study of T cell clonotyping in hematopoietic cell transplantation. The method was immunoSEQ multiplex PCR; TCRdb's version includes in-frame clones alone and lacks a portion of them. The repertoire includes about 41,000 clones, 85% of them detected once, and approximately 3% sits in the top ten. The sequences come from peripheral blood mononuclear cells, collected before stem cell transplant. These receptors were collected from a man between 60 and 70 years old with acute myeloid leukemia. Some clones in this sample may be carry-over from other donors' samples. CDR3s include the opening cysteine and the closing phenylalanine or tryptophan. D genes are given only for firm matches. The size field is filled for only some rows; it gives once, few, many or a size class.

CDR3 length,D gene,J gene,V gene,clone size,CDR3 protein,CDR3 DNA
17,.,TRBJ2-2,TRBV5-1,.,CASSVQWGGSNTGELFF,TGCGCCAGCAGCGTCCAGTGGGGGGGCTCGAACACCGGGGAGCTGTTTTTT
13,.,TRBJ2-2,TRBV19,.,CASSRQSTGELFF,TGTGCCAGTAGTAGACAAAGCACCGGGGAGCTGTTTTTT
14,.,TRBJ1-4,TRBV2,.,CASGGGATNEKLFF,TGTGCCAGCGGGGGGGGCGCAACTAATGAAAAACTGTTTTTT
13,.,TRBJ1-2,TRBV15,.,CATSRVRDTGYTF,TGTGCCACCAGCAGAGTCAGGGATACAGGCTACACCTTC
11,.,TRBJ2-7,TRBV11-2,.,CASSPGHEQYF,TGTGCCAGCAGCCCGGGGCACGAGCAGTACTTC
15,TRBD2,TRBJ2-1,TRBV7-8,.,CASSLIWASGNEQFF,TGTGCCAGCAGCTTAATCTGGGCTAGCGGAAATGAGCAGTTCTTC
15,.,TRBJ2-2,TRBV12-2,few,CASRLARRYTGELFF,TGTGCAAGTCGCTTAGCACGCAGGTACACCGGGGAGCTGTTTTTT
17,TRBD1,TRBJ2-2,TRBV2,.,CASSDTGTGGNTGELFF,TGTGCCAGCAGTGATACCGGGACAGGGGGCAACACCGGGGAGCTGTTTTTT
12,.,TRBJ1-1,TRBV29-1,.,CSGRAGNTEAFF,TGCAGCGGCCGAGCGGGTAACACTGAAGCTTTCTTT
12,.,TRBJ1-1,TRBV6-6,.,CASSSGSTEAFF,TGTGCCAGCAGTTCGGGCAGCACTGAAGCTTTCTTT
16,TRBD1,TRBJ1-6,TRBV7-2,.,CASSPADRAANSPLHF,TGTGCCAGCAGCCCGGCCGACAGGGCGGCTAATTCACCCCTCCACTTT
13,.,TRBJ1-5,TRBV19,.,CASSIGGNQPQHF,TGTGCCAGTAGTATCGGGGGAAATCAGCCCCAGCATTTT
14,.,TRBJ2-7,TRBV6-1,.,CASSFAGRDYEQYF,TGTGCCAGCAGCTTCGCCGGACGAGACTACGAGCAGTACTTC
14,.,TRBJ2-3,TRBV9,.,CASSVQGSTDTQYF,TGTGCCAGCAGCGTACAGGGGAGCACAGATACGCAGTATTTT
12,.,TRBJ1-1,TRBV5-4,.,CASRSGKAEAFF,TGTGCCAGCCGATCCGGCAAGGCTGAAGCTTTCTTT
14,.,TRBJ2-7,TRBV7-2,.,CASTLSGRLLEQYF,TGTGCCAGCACCCTATCGGGGCGCCTCTTGGAGCAGTACTTC
13,.,TRBJ1-6,TRBV7-3,.,CASSLRGRSPLHF,TGTGCCAGCAGCTTAAGGGGACGCTCACCCCTCCACTTT
14,.,TRBJ1-4,TRBV7-9,.,CASSLGRANEKLFF,TGTGCCAGCAGCTTAGGGAGAGCTAATGAAAAACTGTTTTTT
14,.,TRBJ2-7,TRBV5-1,once,CASSYQTDSYEQYF,TGCGCCAGCAGCTACCAGACGGACTCCTACGAGCAGTACTTC
16,.,TRBJ1-1,TRBV11-2,.,CASSHAGEVVNTEAFF,TGTGCCAGCAGCCATGCGGGGGAGGTAGTAAACACTGAAGCTTTCTTT
14,.,TRBJ1-6,TRBV6-4,once,CASSTGRDNSPLHF,TGTGCCAGCAGTACCGGACGGGATAATTCACCCCTCCACTTT
13,.,TRBJ2-6,TRBV19,.,CASSIVRQDVLTF,TGTGCCAGTAGTATCGTACGACAGGACGTCCTGACTTTC
12,.,TRBJ2-7,TRBV7-3,once,CASSLTIGEQYF,TGTGCCAGCAGCTTAACGATTGGGGAGCAGTACTTC
12,.,TRBJ1-6,TRBV28,once,CASRLLHSPLHF,TGTGCCAGCAGGCTCTTGCATTCACCCCTCCACTTT
15,TRBD1,TRBJ1-5,TRBV5-4,.,CASSSGTGRNQPQHF,TGTGCCAGCAGTTCCGGGACAGGTCGAAATCAGCCCCAGCATTTT
18,TRBD1,TRBJ2-7,TRBV9,.,CASSVEAGTAVGDGEQYF,TGTGCCAGCAGCGTAGAGGCAGGGACAGCCGTAGGAGACGGCGAGCAGTACTTC
14,.,TRBJ2-3,TRBV7-2,.,CASRPYSSTDTQYF,TGTGCCAGCAGACCATACAGCAGCACAGATACGCAGTATTTT
13,.,TRBJ1-1,TRBV2,.,CASQMGSFREAFF,TGTGCCAGCCAAATGGGCAGCTTCAGGGAAGCTTTCTTT
12,TRBD2,TRBJ2-3,TRBV29-1,.,CSEGGVGDTQYF,TGCAGCGAGGGAGGGGTCGGAGATACGCAGTATTTT
16,TRBD1,TRBJ1-3,TRBV14,few,CASSGGQVKYGNTIYF,TGTGCCAGCAGCGGCGGACAGGTCAAATATGGAAACACCATATATTTT
14,TRBD1,TRBJ1-1,TRBV7-9,.,CASSQTGLNTEAFF,TGTGCCAGCAGCCAGACAGGGTTGAACACTGAAGCTTTCTTT
15,.,TRBJ1-6,TRBV6-1,few,CASSWRPARDSPLHF,TGTGCCAGCAGTTGGAGGCCCGCCCGGGATTCACCCCTCCACTTT
11,.,TRBJ2-3,TRBV30,.,CAWMRTGAQYF,TGTGCCTGGATGAGGACCGGGGCGCAGTATTTT
14,TRBD1,TRBJ2-1,TRBV29-1,.,CSVDYRGPYNEQFF,TGCAGCGTTGATTACAGGGGGCCCTACAATGAGCAGTTCTTC
14,.,TRBJ2-7,TRBV28,.,CASSLSGTPYEQYF,TGTGCCAGCAGTTTATCAGGGACACCCTACGAGCAGTACTTC
15,.,TRBJ2-7,TRBV2,.,CASSPGRRASYEQYF,TGTGCCAGCTCTCCAGGCCGCAGGGCCTCCTACGAGCAGTACTTC
15,TRBD1,TRBJ1-4,TRBV5-6,.,CASSLTGGSNEKLFF,TGTGCCAGCAGCCTCACAGGGGGCTCTAATGAAAAACTGTTTTTT
11,.,TRBJ1-2,TRBV5-4,.,CASSFGQTYTF,TGTGCCAGCAGCTTTGGACAGACCTACACCTTC
17,TRBD1,TRBJ1-2,TRBV5-1,once,CASTTRPQGEANYGYTF,TGCGCCAGCACCACACGTCCACAGGGGGAAGCAAACTATGGCTACACCTTC
17,.,TRBJ2-7,TRBV9,.,CASSVDDSLIPSYEQYF,TGTGCCAGCAGCGTAGACGACAGCCTCATCCCCTCCTACGAGCAGTACTTC
13,.,TRBJ1-2,TRBV25-1,.,CATMNQVGYGYTF,TGTGCCACCATGAACCAGGTCGGGTATGGCTACACCTTC